The clone carrying this TCR beta chain was counted at least ten times. One entry per CDR3 protein results from TCRdb running MiXCR on the 5' RACE reads. In the table there are more than 65,000 distinct CDR3 sequences, 12% of which are singletons. The data derive from a study of early T cells in non-severe SARS-CoV-2 infection. The CDR3 has 14 residues. With 6 bases removed from V and 6 bases from J, the gap between germline ends came to 12 bases. CDR1 MNHEY and CDR2 SVGAGI come from the germline V gene. This chain connects TRBV6-5 to TRBJ1-6; D call uncertain. The receptor was isolated from an adult who was a healthcare worker with PCR-confirmed SARS-CoV-2 infection or an uninfected control (not recorded which). The sequences come from whole blood, collected at baseline. The CDR3 DNA reads as TGTGCCAGCAGCCTAGGACGGCTTAATTCACCCCTCCACTTT. It is translated as CASSLGRLNSPLHF.